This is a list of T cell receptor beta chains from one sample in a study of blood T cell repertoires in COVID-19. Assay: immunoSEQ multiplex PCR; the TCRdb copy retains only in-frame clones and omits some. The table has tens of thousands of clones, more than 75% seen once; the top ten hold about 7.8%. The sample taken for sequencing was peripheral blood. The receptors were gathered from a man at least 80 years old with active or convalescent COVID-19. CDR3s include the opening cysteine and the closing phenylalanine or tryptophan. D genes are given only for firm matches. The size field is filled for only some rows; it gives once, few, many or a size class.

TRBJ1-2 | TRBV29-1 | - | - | TGCAGCGTTGAAAACCCGACAGGAGGCTATGGCTACACCTTC | CSVENPTGGYGYTF
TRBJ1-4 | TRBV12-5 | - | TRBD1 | TGTGCTAGTGGTTTATCAGGACAGGGCGCAACTAATGAAAAACTGTTTTTT | CASGLSGQGATNEKLFF
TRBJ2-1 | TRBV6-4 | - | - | TGTGCCAGCAGTGACTCGAACAGGGATTACAATGAGCAGTTCTTC | CASSDSNRDYNEQFF
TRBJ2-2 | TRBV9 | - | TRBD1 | TGTGCCAGCAGCGTAGCGGACAGGGTAACCGGGGAGCTGTTTTTT | CASSVADRVTGELFF
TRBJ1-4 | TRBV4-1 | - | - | TGCGCCAGCAGCCACATTGCGACAGTTGAAAAACTGTTTTTT | CASSHIATVEKLFF
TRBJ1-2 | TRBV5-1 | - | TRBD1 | TGCGCCAGCTCTCCCAGGGACAGGAACTATGGCTACACCTTC | CASSPRDRNYGYTF
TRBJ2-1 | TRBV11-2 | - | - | TGTGCCAGCAGCTTAAGGGGGGCGGGGGAGTACAATGAGCAGTTCTTC | CASSLRGAGEYNEQFF
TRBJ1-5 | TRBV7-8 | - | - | TGTGCCAGCAGCTTAGCCAGGGCGGACGATTATAGCAATCAGCCCCAGCATTTT | CASSLARADDYSNQPQHF
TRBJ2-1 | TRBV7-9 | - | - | TGTGCCAGCAGCCGAGGTCCGTTTGAGGGCTGGGAGCAGTTCTTC | CASSRGPFEGWEQFF
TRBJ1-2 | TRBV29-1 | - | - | TGCAGCGTTGTACCCGTTGAGGGCTACACCTTC | CSVVPVEGYTF
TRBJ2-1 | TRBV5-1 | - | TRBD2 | TGCGCCAGCAGCTCCAAAACCGGACTAGCGGTATACAATGAGCAGTTCTTC | CASSSKTGLAVYNEQFF
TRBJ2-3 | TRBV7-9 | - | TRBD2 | TGTGCCAGCACCCGGTGGGCGGGGGGGCCTGTAGATACGCAGTATTTT | CASTRWAGGPVDTQYF
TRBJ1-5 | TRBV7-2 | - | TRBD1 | TGTGCCAGCAGCTCGACAGGGGGAAATCAGCCCCAGCATTTT | CASSSTGGNQPQHF
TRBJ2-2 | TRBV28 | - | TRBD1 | TGTGCCAGTAGCACAGGGGGCGCGACCGGGGAGCTGTTTTTT | CASSTGGATGELFF
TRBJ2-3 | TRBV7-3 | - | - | TGTGCCAGCAGCTTTGGGACAAGCACAGATACGCAGTATTTT | CASSFGTSTDTQYF
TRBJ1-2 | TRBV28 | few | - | TGTGCCAGCAGTATCCAGGGGTTTGATCCGCTTTACCCCGCTTATGGCTACACCTTC | CASSIQGFDPLYPAYGYTF
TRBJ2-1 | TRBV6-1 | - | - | TGTGCCAGCAGTGAAGCAAGGGGGGGCTACAATGAGCAGTTCTTC | CASSEARGGYNEQFF
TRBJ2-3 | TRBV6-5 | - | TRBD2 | TGTGCCAGCACGGCGGGGGGAGCAGATACGCAGTATTTT | CASTAGGADTQYF
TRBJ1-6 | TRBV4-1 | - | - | TGCGCCAGCAGCCCGTACAGGGACCGCAGCGTTTCACCCCTCCACTTT | CASSPYRDRSVSPLHF
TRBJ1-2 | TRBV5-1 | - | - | TGCGCCAGCAGAAGAGACATAGACTATGGCTACACCTTC | CASRRDIDYGYTF
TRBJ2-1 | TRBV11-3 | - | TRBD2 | TGTGCCAGCAGCTCCGGACTAGCTGGCAATGAGCAGTTCTTC | CASSSGLAGNEQFF
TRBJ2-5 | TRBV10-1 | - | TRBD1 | TGCGCCAGCAGTCGCGGACAGGGTGGGCATGAGACCCAGTACTTC | CASSRGQGGHETQYF
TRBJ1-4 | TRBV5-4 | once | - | TGTGCCAGCAGCAGAACAGGGAAAGGAGATGAAAAACTGTTTTTT | CASSRTGKGDEKLFF
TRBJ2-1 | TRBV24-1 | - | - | TGTGCCACCCGAGGCAGTAACAATGAGCAGTTCTTC | CATRGSNNEQFF
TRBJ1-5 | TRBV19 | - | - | TGTGCCAGTAGGCCCCGGGGGAGGGGACATCAGCCCCAGCATTTT | CASRPRGRGHQPQHF
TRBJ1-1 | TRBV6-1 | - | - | TGTGCCAGCAGTGAGTCCGAATTCGTGCGTACTGAAGCTTTCTTT | CASSESEFVRTEAFF
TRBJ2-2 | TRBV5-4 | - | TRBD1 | TGTGCCAGCAGCTTCCAACCGGGACAGGGCACCGGGGAGCTGTTTTTT | CASSFQPGQGTGELFF
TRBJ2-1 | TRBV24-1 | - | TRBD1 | TGTGCCACCAGTGACCCAACAGGGGATGAGCAGTTCTTC | CATSDPTGDEQFF
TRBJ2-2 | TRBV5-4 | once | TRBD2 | TGTGCCAGCAGGAGGGCTAGCGGGGGCCTAAACACCGGGGAGCTGTTTTTT | CASRRASGGLNTGELFF
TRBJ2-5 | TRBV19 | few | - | TGTGCCAGTAGTCTTACTGCCAGGTCCATTCAAGAGACCCAGTACTTC | CASSLTARSIQETQYF
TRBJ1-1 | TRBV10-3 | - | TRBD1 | TGTGCCATCAGTGACCCCGGACAGGCGAACACTGAAGCTTTCTTT | CAISDPGQANTEAFF
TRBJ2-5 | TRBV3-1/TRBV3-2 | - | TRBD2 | TGTGCCAGCAGCGGGGGACTACAAGAGACCCAGTACTTC | CASSGGLQETQYF
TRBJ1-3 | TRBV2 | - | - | TGTGCCAGCAGTCCTCGACAGGCGAACTCTGGAAACACCATATATTTT | CASSPRQANSGNTIYF
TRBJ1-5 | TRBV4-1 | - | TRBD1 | TGCGCCAGCAGCCGCGGATCAACAGGGGATCAGCCCCAGCATTTT | CASSRGSTGDQPQHF
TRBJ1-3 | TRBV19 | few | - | TGTGCCAGTAATTCCAACTCTGGAAACACCATATATTTT | CASNSNSGNTIYF
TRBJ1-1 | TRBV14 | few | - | TGTGCCAGCAGCCAACAGGGGCAAAGCACTGAAGCTTTCTTT | CASSQQGQSTEAFF
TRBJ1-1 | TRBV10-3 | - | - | TGTGCCATCAGTGAGGACAGCACTAACACTGAAGCTTTCTTT | CAISEDSTNTEAFF
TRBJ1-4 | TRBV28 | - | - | TGTGCCAGCACCCCGACTACTGGGGTTTGGGAAAAACTGTTTTTT | CASTPTTGVWEKLFF
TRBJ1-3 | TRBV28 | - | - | TGTGCCAGCAGTTTATCAGGGACTGGAAACACCATATATTTT | CASSLSGTGNTIYF
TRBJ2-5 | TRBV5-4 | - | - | TGTGCCAGCAGCTGGCGGGACAGCCTCCAAGAGACCCAGTACTTC | CASSWRDSLQETQYF
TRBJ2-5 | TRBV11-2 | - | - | TGTGCCAGCAGCTTCCGGGACAACCAAGAGACCCAGTACTTC | CASSFRDNQETQYF
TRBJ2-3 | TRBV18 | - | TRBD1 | TGTGCCAGCTCACCGGGGACAGGGGGCGCAGATACGCAGTATTTT | CASSPGTGGADTQYF
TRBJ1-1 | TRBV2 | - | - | TGTGCCAGCAGGGCGGACAGTATTTACACTGAAGCTTTCTTT | CASRADSIYTEAFF
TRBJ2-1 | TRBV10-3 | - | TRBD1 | TGTGCCATCAGGATGGACAGGGGCGAGTTGAATGAGCAGTTCTTC | CAIRMDRGELNEQFF
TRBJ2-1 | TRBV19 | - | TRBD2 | TGTGCCAGTAGTATAGCCGGCGGGAGGGAGCAGTTCTTC | CASSIAGGREQFF
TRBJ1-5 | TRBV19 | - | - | TGTGCCAGCGGAGAACAGGGAAACAATCAGCCCCAGCATTTT | CASGEQGNNQPQHF
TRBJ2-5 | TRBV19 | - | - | TGTGCCAGTAGTCCCCGGAGGTTTAGCGAGACCCAGTACTTC | CASSPRRFSETQYF
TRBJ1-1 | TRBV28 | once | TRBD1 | TGTGCCAGCAGTTCCATCCCGGGACAGGGCTTTGGGGCTGAAGCTTTCTTT | CASSSIPGQGFGAEAFF
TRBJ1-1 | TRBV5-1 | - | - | TGCGCCAGCAGCTTGGCCAGACAATTGGAAGCTTTCTTT | CASSLARQLEAFF